Following are 4 T cell receptor beta chains from one sample sequenced in a study of shared clonotypes between healthy human individuals. As defined, naive CD8 cells were CD45RO-negative and positively selected for CCR7, with terminally differentiated effector memory CD45RA+ cells excluded. This table comes from immunoSEQ multiplex PCR, and its TCRdb copy is limited to in-frame clones, with some not included. The sample lists under 2,000,000 clones, approximately 94% occurring once. The sequencing sample was made of naive CD8+ T cells sorted from blood. The receptors shown here come from a man between 18 and 35 years old in good health.

CDR3 DNA sequence: TGCAGCGTTGAATCGAGGACTAACTATGGCTACACCTTC. Protein: CSVESRTNYGYTF. The chain links TRBV29-1 to TRBJ1-2; D gene ambiguous. CDR3 length: 13 amino acids. V was trimmed by 2 bases and J by 0 bases, leaving 7 bases between them. Germline CDR1 and CDR2: SQVTM and ANQGSEA. The full variable domain, its missing parts supplied by reference TRBV29-1 and TRBJ1-2, is SAVISQKPSRDICQRGTSLTIQCQVDSQVTMMFWYRQQPGQSLTLIATANQGSEATYESGFVIDKFPISRPNLTFSTLTVSNMSPEDSSIYLCSVESRTNYGYTFGSGTRLTVV.

The rearrangement uses TRBV7-8 and TRBJ2-2; D might be TRBD1 (5 bases). Trimming shortened V by 8 bases and J by 0 bases, and 7 bases separated the two germline ends. This CDR3 has 13 residues. Germline V lookup: CDR1 SGHVS, CDR2 FQNEAQ. Here the CDR3 reads CASETANTGELFF. DNA for the CDR3: TGTGCCAGCGAGACAGCGAACACCGGGGAGCTGTTTTTT.

This chain links TRBV6-5 with TRBJ2-1, with D maybe TRBD1 (6 bases). V lost 2 bases to trimming and J lost 9 bases, with 11 bases between them. From germline, CDR1 is MNHEY and CDR2 SVGAGI. The CDR3 consists of 13 residues. As DNA, the CDR3 is TGTGCCAGCAGTTACGTACAGGGAGCTGAGCAGTTCTTC. Its translation: CASSYVQGAEQFF.

The gene calls are TRBV19 and TRBJ2-3; possible D gene TRBD2, 5 bases. The CDR3 runs to 15 residues. CDR1 LNHDA and CDR2 SQIVND come from the germline V gene (reference sequence). Trimming shortened V by 3 bases and J by 2 bases, and 12 bases separated the two germline ends. CDR3 in DNA: TGTGCCAGTAGTATGGGGTCGGGGTTCACAGATACGCAGTATTTT. This translates into CASSMGSGFTDTQYF.